This T cell receptor (beta chain) stems from a study of blood T cell repertoires in COVID-19. This clone was seen just once. The method was immunoSEQ multiplex PCR; TCRdb's version includes in-frame clones alone and lacks a portion of them. The sample contains about 160,000 clones, 82% of which appear only once. The CDR3 contains 17 residues. V shed 1 base and J shed 7 bases, with 20 bases lying between them. Germline assignment: CDR1 SGHVS and CDR2 FQNEAQ. Sequencing was carried out using peripheral blood. The origin of this receptor is a woman in her forties with COVID-19, enrolled during active disease. This chain links TRBV7-8 with TRBJ2-1; D perhaps matches TRBD2 (6 bases). CDR3 residues: CASSLGSWGLTMNEQFF. For the CDR3, the DNA is TGTGCCAGCAGCTTAGGGAGCTGGGGACTCACGATGAATGAGCAGTTCTTC. The whole variable domain, filled in from reference TRBV7-8 and TRBJ2-1, reads GAGVSQSPRYKVAKRGQDVALRCDPISGHVSLFWYQQALGQGPEFLTYFQNEAQLDKSGLPSDRFFAERPEGSVSTLKIQRTQQEDSAVYLCASSLGSWGLTMNEQFFGPGTRLTVL.